A selection of T cell receptor beta chains follows, all from one sample in a study of shared clonotypes between healthy human individuals. The protocol was immunoSEQ multiplex PCR, while the TCRdb copy is restricted to in-frame clones and leaves out a portion. The repertoire has about half a million clones, 70% to 80% of them found once; the top ten carry approximately 12%. Sample: PBMCs. The receptors stem from a middle-aged woman in good health. Some clones in this sample may be carry-over from other donors' samples. CDR3s include the opening cysteine and the closing phenylalanine or tryptophan. D genes are given only for firm matches. Size tells how often a clone was seen (once, few, many) or the class of an expanded clone, and some rows leave it out.

V gene	J gene	CDR3 length	D gene	clone size	CDR3 protein	CDR3 DNA
TRBV5-4	TRBJ2-3	15	TRBD1	once	CASSGTQGGTDTQYF	TGTGCCAGCAGCGGCACCCAGGGGGGCACAGATACGCAGTATTTT
TRBV11-2	TRBJ2-7	16	TRBD2	.	CASSLRGAGGGYEQYF	TGTGCCAGCAGCTTACGGGGGGCGGGAGGCGGCTACGAGCAGTACTTC
TRBV5-1	TRBJ2-1	15	.	.	CASKSVGSGYNEQFF	TGCGCCAGCAAGTCGGTCGGGAGTGGCTACAATGAGCAGTTCTTC
TRBV11-3	TRBJ2-1	16	TRBD2	.	CASSLEWREGLNEQFF	TGTGCCAGCAGCTTAGAATGGCGGGAGGGCCTCAATGAGCAGTTCTTC
TRBV11-2	TRBJ2-5	18	.	.	CASSPERPQLDSKETQYF	TGTGCCAGCAGCCCCGAGCGGCCTCAACTCGACTCAAAAGAGACCCAGTACTTC
TRBV19	TRBJ2-7	14	.	.	CASSPVSGPYEQYF	TGTGCCAGTAGTCCCGTCTCAGGACCCTACGAGCAGTACTTC
TRBV6-1	TRBJ1-4	15	TRBD1	.	CASRERDRDNEKLFF	TGTGCCAGCAGAGAAAGGGACAGGGATAATGAAAAACTGTTTTTT
TRBV5-1	TRBJ2-2	14	TRBD1	.	CASKKTGVTGELFF	TGCGCCAGCAAAAAAACAGGGGTCACCGGGGAGCTGTTTTTT
TRBV11-2	TRBJ2-1	15	TRBD2	.	CASTAGLSSYNEQFF	TGTGCCAGCACAGCGGGGCTTAGCTCCTACAATGAGCAGTTCTTC
TRBV7-9	TRBJ2-6	14	.	.	CASSLGSGANVLTF	TGTGCCAGCAGCTTAGGGTCTGGGGCCAACGTCCTGACTTTC